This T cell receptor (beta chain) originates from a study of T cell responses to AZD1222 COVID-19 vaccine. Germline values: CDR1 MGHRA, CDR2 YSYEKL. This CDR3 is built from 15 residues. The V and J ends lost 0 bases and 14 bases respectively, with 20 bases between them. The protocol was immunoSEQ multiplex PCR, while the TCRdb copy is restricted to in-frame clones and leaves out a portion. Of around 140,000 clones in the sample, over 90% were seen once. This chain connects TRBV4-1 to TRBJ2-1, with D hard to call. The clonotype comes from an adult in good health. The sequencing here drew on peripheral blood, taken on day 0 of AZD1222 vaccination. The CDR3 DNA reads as TGCGCCAGCAGCCAAGATCTGCCCCTTTTCGGGTTCAAGTTCTTC. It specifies CASSQDLPLFGFKFF.